This T cell receptor (beta chain) was profiled in a study of technical replicates of blood from a handful of donors. Measured with immunoSEQ multiplex PCR; TCRdb has only the in-frame clones, and not every one. The repertoire holds approximately 12,000 clones, with 90% to 95% as singletons. The sequencing sample was made of PBMCs. The clonotype was recovered from a human donor in good health.

CDR3 region: CASSYSGAGYTF. For the CDR3, the DNA is TGTGCCAGCAGTTACTCAGGGGCCGGCTACACCTTC. J is TRBJ1-2 and V is TRBV6-5, with TRBD1 as a possible D gene (5 bases). Germline V CDR1 and CDR2: MNHEY, SVGAGI. CDR3 length: 12 residues. V lost 0 bases, J lost 8 bases, and 7 bases lay in between.